This T cell receptor beta chain stems from a study of vaccination and CD4 T cells after COVID-19. Details on this clonotype: The antigen is undetermined.

The sample's treatment: approximately 10-day PBMC culture with coronavirus spike peptide pools or control peptides (ViraFEST assay). Researchers collected the unexposed donor's CD4+ T cells before the COVID-19 pandemic (2011-2018). At both days 3 and 7, half the medium was replaced with fresh IL-2 medium. There are 14 residues in the CDR3. Germline V CDR1 and CDR2: MNHEY, SVGAGI. The V gene lost 2 bases and the J gene lost 6 bases, with 12 bases spanning the gap. Sequence data for DNA of cultured CD4+ T cells were generated by the Oncomine TCR Beta short-read assay. TCRdb reprocessed the PCR reads with MiXCR, giving one entry per CDR3 protein. The table shows about 2,400 distinct CDR3 sequences, with around 23% occurring only once.

This sequence was found in a human donor in good health. This chain joins TRBV6-5 and TRBJ2-3, with D unresolved. Sequenced: CD4+ T cells from blood, cultured in vitro. The CDR3 bases are TGTGCCAGCAGTTACCGAGTCTTCTCTGATACGCAGTATTTT. Translation: CASSYRVFSDTQYF.